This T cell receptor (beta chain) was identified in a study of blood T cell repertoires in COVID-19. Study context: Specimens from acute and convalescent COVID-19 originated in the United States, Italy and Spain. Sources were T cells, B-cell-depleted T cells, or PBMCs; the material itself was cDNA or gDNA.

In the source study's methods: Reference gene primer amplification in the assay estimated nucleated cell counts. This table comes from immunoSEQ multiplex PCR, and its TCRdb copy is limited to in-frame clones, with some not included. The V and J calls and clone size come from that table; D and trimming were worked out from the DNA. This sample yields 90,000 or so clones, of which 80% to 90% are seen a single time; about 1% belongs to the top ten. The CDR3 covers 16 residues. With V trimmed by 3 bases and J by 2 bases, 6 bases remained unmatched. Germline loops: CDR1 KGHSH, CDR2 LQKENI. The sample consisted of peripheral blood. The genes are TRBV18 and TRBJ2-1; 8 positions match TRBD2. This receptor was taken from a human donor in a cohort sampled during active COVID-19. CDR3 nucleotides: TGTGCCAGCTCACCCGACCGGGAGGGCACCTACAATGAGCAGTTCTTC. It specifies CASSPDREGTYNEQFF.